The clone carrying this T cell receptor (beta chain) was observed a handful of times. The antigen is unknown. This entry belongs to a study of CD8 T cells in ankylosing spondylitis. Study results and limitations: Ankylosing spondylitis blood appeared to be characterized by a TCR beta motif of fewer than ten highly homologous variants. CD8+ by phenotype, disease-linked clones were relatively rare in peripheral blood. Some motif variants were previously reported in reactive arthritis synovial fluid and blood. Reportedly, matched ankylosing spondylitis synovial fluid was significantly enriched for disease-linked clones.

The germline V gene encodes CDR1 SGDLS and CDR2 YYNGEE. This CDR3 is built from 15 residues. Between the trimmed V and J ends, which lost 2 bases and 3 bases, there was a span of 14 bases. Generation of TCR beta libraries employed quantitative 5'-RACE incorporating molecular barcodes. TCRdb reprocessed the 5' RACE reads with MiXCR, giving one entry per CDR3 protein. The sample records more than 650,000 distinct CDR3 sequences, 12% being singletons. Sequenced material: blood, either unsorted or a sorted T cell fraction (not recorded which). The chain is built from TRBV9 and TRBJ1-2; D is possibly TRBD1 (5 bases). This sequence was found in a male donor with ankylosing spondylitis. CDR3 region: CASSVAGGTYYGYTF. The DNA for the CDR3 is TGTGCCAGCAGCGTCGCGGGGGGGACCTACTATGGCTACACCTTC.